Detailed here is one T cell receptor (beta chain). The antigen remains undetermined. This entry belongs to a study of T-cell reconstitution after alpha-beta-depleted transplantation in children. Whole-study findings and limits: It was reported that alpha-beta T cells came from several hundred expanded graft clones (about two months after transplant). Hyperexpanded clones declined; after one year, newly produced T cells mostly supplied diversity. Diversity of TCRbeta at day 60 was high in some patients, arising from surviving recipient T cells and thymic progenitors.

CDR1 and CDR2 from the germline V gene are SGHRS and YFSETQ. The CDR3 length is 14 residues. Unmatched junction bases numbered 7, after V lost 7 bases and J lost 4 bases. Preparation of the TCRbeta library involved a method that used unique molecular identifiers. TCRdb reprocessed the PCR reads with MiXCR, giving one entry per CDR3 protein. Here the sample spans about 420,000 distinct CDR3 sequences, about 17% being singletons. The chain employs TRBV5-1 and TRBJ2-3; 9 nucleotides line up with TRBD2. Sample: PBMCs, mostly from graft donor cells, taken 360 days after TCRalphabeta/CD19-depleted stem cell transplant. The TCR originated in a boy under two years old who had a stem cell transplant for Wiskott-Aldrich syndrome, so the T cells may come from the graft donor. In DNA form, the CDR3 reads TGCGCCAGCGCCGGGACTAGCTACTCAGATACGCAGTATTTT. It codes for CASAGTSYSDTQYF.